The source of this T cell receptor (beta chain) is a study of brain metastases from non-small cell lung cancer. Clones were sequenced by immunoSEQ multiplex PCR, and TCRdb holds only the in-frame ones, with some missing. The sample lists approximately 2,300 clones; 70% to 90% were seen once. This CDR3 has 14 residues. V gave up 3 bases and J gave up 11 bases, with 17 bases separating them. The germline V gene has CDR1 KGHSH and CDR2 LQKENI. General study points: Fewer infiltrating T cells were found in brain metastases than primaries.

Of note for this clone: Its matching antigen is unknown.

The source of this sequence is a donor aged 40 or over with non-small cell lung cancer. This chain connects TRBV18 to TRBJ1-5, with D unclear. The sequencing input was primary lung tumor tissue. The CDR3 nucleotides read TGTGCCAGCTCACCTCCGGACGGCCCCGAGGCCCAGCATTTT. This codes for CASSPPDGPEAQHF.